A single TCR beta chain is shown here with its context. This specimen belongs to a study of T-cell reconstitution after alpha-beta-depleted transplantation in children. Preparation of the TCRbeta library used unique molecular identifiers. TCRdb reprocessed the PCR reads with MiXCR, giving one entry per CDR3 protein. The repertoire holds about 98,000 distinct CDR3 sequences, with 23% as singletons. Deletions cut 7 bases from V and 1 base from J, with 11 bases between. Germline CDR1 MNHNS, CDR2 SASEGT. The length of the CDR3 is 14 residues. The specimen was PBMCs, collected before TCRalphabeta/CD19-depleted stem cell transplant. The chain employs TRBV6-1 and TRBJ2-1; D might be TRBD2 (6 bases). The clonotype originates from a boy between 2 and 10 years old with acute lymphoblastic leukemia, due to receive a stem cell transplant. The CDR3 protein is CASTWRGSYNEQFF. The CDR3 nucleotides are TGTGCCAGCACCTGGAGGGGTTCCTACAATGAGCAGTTCTTC.